This T cell receptor (beta chain) comes out of a study of T cells in Graves' hyperthyroidism and ophthalmopathy. The CDR3 has 15 amino acids. Germline-derived CDR1 and CDR2 are SGHAT and FQNNGV. J lost 7 bases, V lost 5 bases, and 9 bases had no gene match. From RNA transcripts, TCR beta CDR3 regions were amplified. The study used the HTBI primer set for a first-round RT-PCR of the TCR CDR3. MiXCR, run by TCRdb on the multiplex PCR reads, gives a single entry per CDR3 protein. This table holds 500,000 to 700,000 distinct CDR3 sequences, 16% found once. The rearrangement links TRBV11-2 to TRBJ1-5; 9 bases are shared with TRBD1. The sequenced material came from blood. The clonotype comes from a woman under 30 with Graves' hyperthyroidism. This chain's CDR3 is CASSPGTGFEQPQHF. CDR3 bases: TGTGCCAGCAGCCCGGGGACAGGGTTTGAGCAGCCCCAGCATTTT.